The 32 T cell receptor beta chains given below trace back to one sample, sequenced in a study of blood T cell repertoires in COVID-19. Method: immunoSEQ multiplex PCR; TCRdb's copy keeps in-frame clones and lacks some. Of more than 200,000 clones listed, about 79% were seen once; the top ten hold 1.4%. The sample consisted of peripheral blood. Receptor source: a woman between 40 and 50 years old who had recovered from COVID-19.

The chain couples TRBV5-1 to TRBJ1-6, with 9 bases that match TRBD1. CDR3 length: 15 residues. Germline trimming cut 2 bases from V and 14 bases from J; bases unmatched to any gene: 11. Germline V lookup: CDR1 SGHRS, CDR2 YFSETQ. In DNA, the CDR3 is TGCGCCAGCAGCTTCGGGAACAGGGGGCCGGAGGCCCTCCACTTT. Amino acid sequence: CASSFGNRGPEALHF.

V is TRBV12-5 and J is TRBJ1-5; D unclear. Per the germline V gene, CDR1 is LGHNT and CDR2 is FRNRAP. V was shortened by 10 bases and J by 1 base, with 14 bases between the two germline ends. The length of the CDR3 is 14 residues. The CDR3 coding sequence is TGTGCTAACCCATCCCCGCAGAGCAATCAGCCCCAGCATTTT. It is translated as CANPSPQSNQPQHF.

The chain joins TRBV21-1 to TRBJ1-2. TRBV21-1 is listed as a pseudogene. This CDR3 spans 16 amino acids. This chain's CDR3 is CARAGGAPVCNYGYTF. The CDR3 DNA sequence: TGTGCCAGGGCTGGGGGGGCGCCGGTCTGTAACTATGGCTACACCTTC.

The rearrangement joins TRBV9 to TRBJ2-3; a weak D match, TRBD1 (6 bases). This CDR3 region has 16 residues. The V end was cut by 0 bases, the J end by 2 bases, with 13 bases between. Germline-derived CDR1 and CDR2 are SGDLS and YYNGEE. The CDR3: CASSVGTGLDTDTQYF. In nucleotides, the CDR3 is TGTGCCAGCAGCGTAGGAACAGGGTTGGACACAGATACGCAGTATTTT.

This rearrangement joins TRBV11-3 to TRBJ1-1; TRBD1 might be the D (6 bases). The CDR3 loop spans 14 amino acids. V was pared by 6 bases and J by 4 bases, with 15 bases between. Looked up from germline, CDR1 is SGHNT and CDR2 is YENEEA. The CDR3 region has the DNA TGTGCCAGCAGTTCGACAGGTCTGTTCACTGAAGCTTTCTTT. Its translation is CASSSTGLFTEAFF.

The CDR3 is CASSPSSADEQFF. DNA for the CDR3: TGTGCCAGCAGCCCCTCTAGCGCCGATGAGCAGTTCTTC. The rearrangement links TRBV3-1 (or the pseudogene TRBV3-2) to TRBJ2-1, with a possible D match to TRBD2 (6 bases). The CDR3 totals 13 residues. The germline V gene encodes CDR1 LGHDT and CDR2 YNNKEL (reference sequence). The ends were cut back, 4 bases at V and 8 bases at J, with 12 bases in the middle.

In this sample, this clone turned up a few times. This rearrangement joins TRBV4-1 to TRBJ2-3; 7 bases are a match to TRBD2. The ends lost 3 bases at V and 1 base at J; junction bases unmatched: 4. Per germline, CDR1 MGHRA and CDR2 YSYEKL. The CDR3 loop spans 15 amino acids. The CDR3: CASSHGAGGTDTQYF. CDR3 DNA: TGCGCCAGCAGCCACGGGGCGGGGGGCACAGATACGCAGTATTTT.

As concerns this clone: The junction does not match germline at one end; this may be a read error. The chain employs TRBV3-1 (or the pseudogene TRBV3-2) and TRBJ2-7; 7 bases are shared with TRBD1. Germline V CDR1 and CDR2: LGHDT, YNNKEL (reference sequence). This CDR3 spans 17 amino acids. CDR3 in DNA: TGTGCCAGCAGCCAAGTCTATTTGACAGGGCCTTTGGCACGGCCAAGCTTC. Encoded protein: CASSQVYLTGPLARPSF.

The rearrangement links TRBV3-1 (or the pseudogene TRBV3-2) to TRBJ2-5, with D perhaps matching TRBD2 (7 bases). CDR3 length: 18 residues. V lost 0 bases, J lost 1 base, and 18 bases lay in between. Germline loops: CDR1 LGHDT, CDR2 YNNKEL (reference sequence). The CDR3 loop is CASSQDLLGGGGQETQYF. In DNA, the CDR3 is TGTGCCAGCAGCCAAGATCTCTTGGGGGGCGGGGGCCAAGAGACCCAGTACTTC.

CDR3: CASQDIYGYTF. CDR3 nucleotide sequence: TGTGCCAGCCAGGACATCTATGGCTACACCTTC. The chain is built from TRBV6-5 and TRBJ1-2; the D gene is possibly TRBD1 (5 bases). Germline CDR1 MNHEY, CDR2 SVGAGI. Deletions cut 8 bases from V and 4 bases from J, with 8 bases between. The CDR3 extends over 11 amino acids.

The chain links TRBV15 to TRBJ1-2; 8 bases fit TRBD1. The CDR3 is 17 amino acids. Germline V gene data show CDR1 as LNHNV and CDR2 as YYDKDF (reference sequence). V was clipped by 3 bases and J by 4 bases; unmatched bases: 13. CDR3 sequence reads: CATSRNGQGIVTYGYTF. CDR3 nucleotides: TGTGCCACCAGCAGGAACGGACAGGGTATAGTAACCTATGGCTACACCTTC.

The CDR3 DNA follows: TGTGCCAGCAGGACCGGGACAGGGGGCGTAGAGCAGTTCTTC. This sequence encodes CASRTGTGGVEQFF. The V call is TRBV2, the J call TRBJ2-1, with 12 bases aligning to TRBD1. This CDR3 region has 14 residues. V shed 6 bases and J 10 bases; nucleotides not matched to a gene: 7. CDR1 and CDR2 (germline): SNHLY, FYNNEI.

This rearrangement joins TRBV15 to TRBJ1-1, with TRBD1 matching 8 bases. This CDR3 region has 16 residues. The V and J ends lost 3 bases and 2 bases, in that order; junction bases with no gene match: 8. Germline CDR1 reads LNHNV; CDR2 reads YYDKDF (reference sequence). In DNA form, the CDR3 reads TGTGCCACCAGCAGTACCCCAGGGGGCCTTAACACTGAAGCTTTCTTT. Translated, it gives CATSSTPGGLNTEAFF.

V gene TRBV6-5 combines with J gene TRBJ1-1; 8 bases map to TRBD1. The CDR3 contains 13 residues. Germline V gives CDR1 MNHEY, CDR2 SVGAGI. Losses at the gene ends were 11 bases for V and 4 bases for J; bases not matched to a gene: 9. CDR3 in DNA: TGTGCCGGGACTCTGGACAGGGCCACTGAAGCTTTCTTT. Translation: CAGTLDRATEAFF.

The gene calls are TRBV4-2 and TRBJ2-7, with D tentatively TRBD1 (6 bases). CDR1 is LGHNA, CDR2 YNFKEQ, per germline. There are 15 residues in the CDR3. V was cut by 1 base and J by 3 bases, with 13 bases left in between. The CDR3 DNA reads as TGTGCCAGCAGCCAAGGTTTCGGGACAAACTACGAGCAGTACTTC. It codes for CASSQGFGTNYEQYF.

This sequence joins TRBV7-9 and TRBJ1-4, with 10 bases identical to TRBD1. The CDR3 has 16 residues. V was clipped by 3 bases and J by 5 bases; unmatched bases: 6. Germline values: CDR1 SEHNR, CDR2 FQNEAQ (reference sequence). The CDR3 nucleotides read TGTGCCAGCAGCTTTAGGACAGGGGGATCAAATGAAAAACTGTTTTTT. Its protein product is CASSFRTGGSNEKLFF.

This chain connects TRBV11-3 to TRBJ1-1, with D tentatively TRBD1 (5 bases). V dropped 5 bases and J dropped 8 bases, with 15 bases sitting between them. There are 13 residues in the CDR3. Germline V gene data show CDR1 as SGHNT and CDR2 as YENEEA. The CDR3 nucleotides read TGTGCCAGCAGCCTTAGGGGCCAGGGCGAAGCTTTCTTT. Translated: CASSLRGQGEAFF. Full variable domain (remainder filled in from reference TRBV11-3 and TRBJ1-1): EAGVVQSPRYKIIEKKQPVAFWCNPISGHNTLYWYLQNLGQGPELLIRYENEEAVDDSQLPKDRFSAERLKGVDSTLKIQPAELGDSAVYLCASSLRGQGEAFFGQGTRLTVV.

The chain couples TRBV27 to TRBJ2-7; 9 nucleotides line up with TRBD1. Germline V lookup: CDR1 MNHEY, CDR2 SMNVEV (reference sequence). Unmatched junction bases numbered 9, after V lost 6 bases and J lost 6 bases. The CDR3 sequence is 14 residues long. The CDR3 region is CASSQVGQGGEQYF. In nucleotides, the CDR3 is TGTGCCAGCAGCCAGGTGGGACAGGGCGGCGAGCAGTACTTC.

This clone was picked up a small number of times. The V call is TRBV6-6, the J call TRBJ1-1, with a weak D call TRBD1 (5 bases). The CDR3 covers 14 residues. V was trimmed by 2 bases and J by 5 bases, leaving 12 bases between them. Germline CDR1 is MNHNY and CDR2 is SVGAGI (reference sequence). CDR3: CASSYEGGGTEAFF. CDR3 DNA sequence: TGTGCCAGCAGTTACGAGGGTGGGGGGACTGAAGCTTTCTTT.

CDR3 nucleotides: TGCGCCAGCAGCAGATTAGGACAGGACGATCGTGGAGGCTACACCTTC. Amino acids: CASSRLGQDDRGGYTF. The genes are TRBV4-3 and TRBJ1-2, with TRBD1 identical over 7 bases. The CDR3 sequence is 16 residues long. The ends lost 5 bases at V and 8 bases at J; junction bases unmatched: 17. CDR1 is LGHNA and CDR2 is YSLEER in the germline V gene.

This chain uses TRBV6-1 with TRBJ2-7; 7 nucleotides match TRBD1. The V and J ends lost 3 bases and 1 base, in that order; junction bases with no gene match: 9. The CDR3 runs to 16 residues. Germline V gene sequence: CDR1 MNHNS, CDR2 SASEGT. The CDR3 nucleotides are TGTGCCAGCAGTGACCGAGGGGGCCTAACTTCCTACGAGCAGTACTTC. Amino acids: CASSDRGGLTSYEQYF.

This clone was counted a single time. This CDR3 is CASSELGTPTYF. As DNA, the CDR3 is TGTGCCAGCAGTGAATTGGGGACACCAACATACTTC. The rearrangement uses TRBV25-1 and TRBJ2-7; D may be TRBD1 (6 bases). CDR1 is MGHDK, CDR2 SYGVNS, per germline. The V and J ends lost 1 base and 13 bases respectively, with 14 bases between them. The CDR3 extends over 12 amino acids.

The genes are TRBV27 and TRBJ1-1; 8 bases align to TRBD1. After removal of 5 bases from V and 8 bases from J, the junction contained 13 bases not matched to a gene. CDR3 size: 15 residues. Germline CDR1 is MNHEY and CDR2 is SMNVEV (reference sequence). CDR3 residues: CASSQGQGARTEAFF. CDR3 nucleotides: TGTGCCAGCAGTCAGGGGCAGGGGGCCAGGACCGAAGCTTTCTTT.

The genes are TRBV9 and TRBJ2-2, with 9 nucleotides matching TRBD1. This CDR3 contains 14 residues. With 3 bases clipped from V and 5 bases from J, the junction kept 2 bases outside the gene matches. Germline V gene lookup returns CDR1 SGDLS and CDR2 YYNGEE. The CDR3: CASSAGQGTGELFF. For the CDR3, the DNA is TGTGCCAGCAGCGCGGGACAGGGAACCGGGGAGCTGTTTTTT. The full variable domain, rest sourced from reference TRBV9 and TRBJ2-2, is DSGVTQTPKHLITATGQRVTLRCSPRSGDLSVYWYQQSLDQGLQFLIQYYNGEERAKGNILERFSAQQFPDLHSELNLSSLELGDSALYFCASSAGQGTGELFFGEGSRLTVL.

The CDR3 is CASSSGPGTATNEKLFF. In DNA, the CDR3 is TGTGCCAGCAGCTCCGGTCCCGGGACAGCTACTAATGAAAAACTGTTTTTT. The chain carries TRBV5-4 and TRBJ1-4; 7 nucleotides match TRBD1. Germline values: CDR1 SGHNT, CDR2 YYREEE (reference sequence). This CDR3 region has 17 residues. Trimming took 3 bases from V and 2 from J; bases not matched to a gene: 10. Full variable domain (rest looked up from reference TRBV5-4 and TRBJ1-4): ETGVTQSPTHLIKTRGQQVTLRCSSQSGHNTVSWYQQALGQGPQFIFQYYREEENGRGNFPPRFSGLQFPNYSSELNVNALELDDSALYLCASSSGPGTATNEKLFFGSGTQLSVL.

The chain has TRBV2 and TRBJ2-7, with 11 bases lining up with TRBD2. V dropped 4 bases and J dropped 6; count of bases not matched to a gene: 5. The germline CDR1 and CDR2 sequences are SNHLY and FYNNEI. CDR3 length: 14 amino acids. The CDR3 DNA follows: TGTGCCAGCAGTGCGCTAGCGGGGGGAGGCGAGCAGTACTTC. It yields the protein CASSALAGGGEQYF.

This chain links TRBV5-1 with TRBJ2-2; 9 positions agree with TRBD2. V lost 0 bases, J lost 7 bases, and 4 bases stayed unmatched. CDR1 is SGHRS, CDR2 YFSETQ, per germline. The CDR3 runs 15 residues. The DNA for the CDR3 is TGCGCCAGCAGCTTGGCTAGCGGGGTTTTCGGGGAGCTGTTTTTT. It translates to CASSLASGVFGELFF.

The gene calls are TRBV9 and TRBJ2-3; D remains ambiguous. V dropped 3 bases and J dropped 0 bases, with 5 bases sitting between them. CDR1 is SGDLS and CDR2 is YYNGEE in the germline V gene. The CDR3 sequence is 13 residues long. The CDR3 protein is CASSASSTDTQYF. Here the CDR3 DNA reads TGTGCCAGCAGCGCCTCTAGCACAGATACGCAGTATTTT.

V and J are TRBV12-3 or TRBV12-4 and TRBJ1-3, with D unclear. There are 12 residues in the CDR3. V shed 4 bases and J shed 4 bases, with 5 bases lying between them. CDR3 loop: CASSWAGNTIYF. The CDR3 DNA reads TGTGCCAGCAGTTGGGCAGGAAACACCATATATTTT.

The chain is built from TRBV5-1 and TRBJ1-1; TRBD1 is a possible D gene (5 bases). CDR1 and CDR2 (germline): SGHRS, YFSETQ. Trimming pared 3 bases from V and 6 bases from J, leaving 15 bases between. The CDR3 is 14 amino acids. The CDR3 sequence is CASSSGQGGAEAFF. CDR3 nucleotides: TGCGCCAGCAGCTCAGGGCAAGGAGGGGCTGAAGCTTTCTTT. Full variable domain (remainder filled in from reference TRBV5-1 and TRBJ1-1): KAGVTQTPRYLIKTRGQQVTLSCSPISGHRSVSWYQQTPGQGLQFLFEYFSETQRNKGNFPGRFSGRQFSNSRSEMNVSTLELGDSALYLCASSSGQGGAEAFFGQGTRLTVV.

V gene TRBV19 combines with J gene TRBJ2-7, with 13 positions matching TRBD2. The CDR3 runs to 16 residues. V shed 4 bases, J shed 3 bases, and the junction held 6 bases outside the gene matches. CDR1 and CDR2 from the germline V gene are LNHDA and SQIVND (reference sequence). CDR3 loop: CASSKSRTSGGYEQYF. CDR3 in DNA: TGTGCCAGTAGTAAATCGCGGACTAGCGGGGGCTACGAGCAGTACTTC.

The V gene is TRBV2, the J gene TRBJ1-2, with TRBD1 matching 10 bases. From germline, CDR1 is SNHLY and CDR2 FYNNEI. V lost 6 bases, J lost 4 bases, and 8 bases stayed unmatched. This CDR3 has 15 residues. The CDR3 is CASRGGTGVGYGYTF. The CDR3 nucleotides read TGTGCCAGCAGAGGGGGGACAGGGGTAGGCTATGGCTACACCTTC. Filled out from reference TRBV2 and TRBJ1-2, the complete variable domain reads EPEVTQTPSHQVTQMGQEVILRCVPISNHLYFYWYRQILGQKVEFLVSFYNNEISEKSEIFDDQFSVERPDGSNFTLKIRSTKLEDSAMYFCASRGGTGVGYGYTFGSGTRLTVV.